One TCR beta chain is described in this entry. Antigen specificity is unknown. V lost 4 bases and J lost 6, with 16 bases in between. This CDR3 comprises 14 residues. TCRdb processed the RT-PCR reads anew with MiXCR; each CDR3 protein has one entry. The sample gives around 540,000 distinct CDR3 sequences, about 12% of which show up once; roughly a tenth is in the top ten. The data were taken from a study of response to subunit inactivated influenza vaccine. Study-wide points: Each seasonal influenza vaccination recruits few new T cells, the authors suggested.

V and J are TRBV12-3 or TRBV12-4 and TRBJ2-7; tentative D call: TRBD1 (6 bases). The sequencing used PBMCs from blood, collected on the day of vaccination. This receptor was obtained from a middle-aged man who received an inactivated influenza vaccine. The CDR3 reads CASSYGTTAIEQYF. CDR3 sequence (DNA): TGTGCCAGCAGTTACGGGACAACTGCCATCGAGCAGTACTTC.